Below, 4 T cell receptor beta chains from the same sample are listed, as sequenced in a study of CD8+ T cells in alopecia areata. It was cDNA, reverse transcribed from extracted RNA, that served as the sequencing template. Assay used: immunoSEQ multiplex PCR; TCRdb lists only in-frame clones, some missing. The table records more than 150,000 clones, roughly half of them present only once. Treatment defined: oral pan-JAK inhibitor, 5-10 mg twice daily. Sequencing used CD8+ T cells sorted from blood, obtained at approximately week 51, from a patient treated with tofacitinib. These receptors were collected from a human donor with alopecia areata.

The V gene is TRBV7-9, the J gene TRBJ2-7, with D hard to call. Trimming cost V 4 bases and J 1 base, with 5 bases left between them. The germline gives CDR1 SEHNR, CDR2 FQNEAQ (reference sequence). CDR3 length: 12 amino acids. CDR3 sequence: CASSYQSYEQYF. The CDR3 nucleotides are TGTGCCAGCAGCTACCAATCCTACGAGCAGTACTTC.

This clone has a handful of counts. As DNA, the CDR3 is TGCAGCGTTGAAGATCTTGCCTGGGTAGAGACCCAGTACTTC. Encoded protein: CSVEDLAWVETQYF. The chain couples TRBV29-1 to TRBJ2-5, with D unclear. The V gene's germline CDR1 is SQVTM and CDR2 ANQGSEA. CDR3 length: 14 amino acids. With 0 bases removed from V and 4 bases from J, the gap between germline ends came to 12 bases.

This chain connects TRBV13 to TRBJ2-3, with D perhaps matching TRBD2 (6 bases). There are 15 residues in the CDR3. With 3 bases removed from V and 2 bases from J, the gap between germline ends came to 12 bases. CDR1 is PRHDT and CDR2 is FYEKMQ in the germline V gene (reference sequence). CDR3 DNA: TGTGCCAGCAGCTTCCCCGGGGGTAACACAGATACGCAGTATTTT. Its translation is CASSFPGGNTDTQYF.

The chain employs TRBV2 and TRBJ1-2; D is unresolved. CDR1 and CDR2 from the germline V gene are SNHLY and FYNNEI. Trimming pared 7 bases from V and 2 bases from J, leaving 5 bases between. The CDR3 has 11 residues. The CDR3 DNA sequence: TGTGCCAGCAATACAAACTATGGCTACACCTTC. Its translation: CASNTNYGYTF.